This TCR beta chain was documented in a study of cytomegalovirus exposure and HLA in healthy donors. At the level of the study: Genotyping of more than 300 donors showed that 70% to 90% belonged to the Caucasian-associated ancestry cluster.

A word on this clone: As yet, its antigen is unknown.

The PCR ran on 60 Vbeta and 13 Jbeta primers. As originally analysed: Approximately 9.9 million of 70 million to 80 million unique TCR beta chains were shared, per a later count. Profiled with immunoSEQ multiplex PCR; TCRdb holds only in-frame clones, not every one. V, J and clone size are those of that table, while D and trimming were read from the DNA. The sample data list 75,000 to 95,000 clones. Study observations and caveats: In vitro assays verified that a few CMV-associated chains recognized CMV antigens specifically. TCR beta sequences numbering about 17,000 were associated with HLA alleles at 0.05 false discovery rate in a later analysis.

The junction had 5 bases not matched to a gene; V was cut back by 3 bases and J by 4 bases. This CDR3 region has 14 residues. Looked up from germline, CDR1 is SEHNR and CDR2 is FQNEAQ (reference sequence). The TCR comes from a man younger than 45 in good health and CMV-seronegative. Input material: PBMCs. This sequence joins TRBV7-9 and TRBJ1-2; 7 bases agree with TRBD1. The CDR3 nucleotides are TGTGCCAGCAGCTTCCATCGGGACAGCTATGGCTACACCTTC. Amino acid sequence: CASSFHRDSYGYTF.